The TCR beta chain described here comes from a study of cytomegalovirus exposure and HLA in healthy donors listed by TCRdb under 2017. For the study in its entirety: In an earlier analysis of under 600 of the donors, 276 Gb of sequence data and some 120 million unique TCR beta sequences from 180 million or so T cells were reported. About 330 gigabases of sequencing data and roughly 81 million unique TCR sequences made up an early release that covered under 750 HLA-typed donors. Of the roughly 400 genotyped donors, about 80% fell in the genetic ancestry cluster associated with self-reported Caucasian donors. The aim of the study was to test whether cataloging public T cell receptors could identify signatures of past pathogen exposure. The study profiled the T cell repertoires of 550 to 700 subjects by immunosequencing and related them to cytomegalovirus serostatus. Besides the first cohort of under 700 subjects, a separate validation cohort made up of 120 different subjects was used. To predict cytomegalovirus infection status, the study brought together high-throughput TCR immunosequencing, statistical association of individual TCRs with disease status, and machine learning. A later analysis re-analyzed previously published TCR beta repertoires from 500 to 700 donors and added high-resolution HLA genotyping to study TCR occurrence patterns. The later analysis used no new phenotypic data to find candidate immune exposures, relying instead on TCR beta sequences and their occurrence across donors. To decide whether each TCR beta V gene segment behaved as functional or pseudogenic, an earlier analysis of nearly 600 of the donors relied on high-throughput TCR beta sequencing. Donor age, sex, ethnicity and CMV serostatus were compiled alongside the repertoire data. In a later genetic analysis, genome-wide SNP genotypes for 398 of the 666 donors were used, and that subset was treated as a discovery cohort. Every discovery cohort repertoire had been produced on one sequencing platform. HLA typing covered class I and class II loci at four-digit resolution. Typing coverage varied by locus: roughly 629-640 donors for A, B, C, DRB1 and DQB1; approximately 500 for DQA1; about 600 for DPA1; about 450 for DPB1. Roughly 5 DR-DQ haplotypes were handled as single units for association and clustering, since linkage in the cohort was strong. Among roughly 400 genotyped donors of the cohort, an average of around 240,000 unique TCR beta nucleotide sequences were sequenced per donor, about a sixth of them non-productive. The investigation overall reported the following: At a false discovery rate of 0.05, a later analysis linked under 20,000 TCR beta sequences to specific HLA alleles. Several of the top co-occurrence clusters appeared to be linked to parvovirus B19, influenza, CMV and Epstein-Barr virus, according to a later analysis. In this cohort, only TCR beta chains were sequenced, and detectable features were limited by the absence of alpha or paired-chain data. Because HLA typing was missing for some donors at each locus, association tests included only the typed subset. The study gave a list of under 200 TCR beta chains associated with cytomegalovirus. The classifier was reported to diagnose cytomegalovirus status with high specificity and sensitivity in both the original cohort and the validation cohort. Immune exposure information for the cohort was limited to CMV serostatus. Most TCR sequences were seen in very few donors, while some public TCRs were found in many individuals. According to a later analysis, most CMV-associated TCR beta chains appeared to be HLA-restricted, and the HLA associations seemed to be driven largely by CMV exposure. The presence/absence analyses assumed that sequencing depth was roughly uniform across donors, and that assumption may not be true. Because counts were too low, seventeen rarely observed V segments, including chromosome 9 orphons, were left out of the earlier analysis of 587 of the donors. When HLA alleles, especially DR and DQ, strongly co-occurred, TCR associations were difficult to assign to individual alleles. An earlier analysis of approximately 590 of the donors showed that most TCR beta V segments appeared in productive rearrangements either about 87% or about 30% of the time, which broadly matched IMGT annotations. A further reported finding was that TCR beta sequences accurately predicted the HLA-A and HLA-B alleles for most subjects in the first cohort. A few of the identified cytomegalovirus-associated TCR beta chains were confirmed in vitro to be specific for cytomegalovirus antigens. A later analysis found that HLA-associated TCR beta chains were more clonally expanded and had lower generation probabilities than equally common non-associated chains. According to a later genetic analysis, donors in an Asian-associated ancestry cluster had fewer N-insertions in productive TCRs than the approximately 710-donor mean. Correlated functional status among segregating V segments might reflect linkage disequilibrium, but an unknown experimental factor could not be ruled out. The authors suggested that the approach could potentially be generalized to other disease states and immunological phenotypes. Some IMGT-functional V segments, including TRBV6-2 and TRBV6-3, could not be distinguished by the 87-base-pair reads and were therefore excluded. In a later analysis, the rate of TCR association differed among HLA loci, with DRB1 alleles having the most associated TCRs and HLA-C alleles having the fewest. V-gene and J-gene trimming of TCR beta chains was associated with a missense DCLRE1C variant in a later genetic analysis, and the association was replicated in an independent cohort. The sequencing pipeline was judged likely to have produced a cluster of highly shared sequence variants as a technical artifact.

V and J are trimmed by 6 bases and 7 bases, and the gene matches miss 6 bases of the junction. CDR1 and CDR2 are read off the germline V gene as MNHEY and SVGAGI. From cysteine to phenylalanine, the CDR3 is 13 amino acids long. Just the 39-base CDR3 DNA is kept, in frame starting at base 1. The library was built by means of the immunoSEQ multiplex PCR assay. For the multiplex PCR, a mixture combining 60 forward primers for TCR Vbeta segments and 13 reverse primers for TCR Jbeta segments was used. A multiplex PCR assay on genomic DNA amplified the CDR3 region of rearranged TCR beta genes. The amplified TCR beta libraries were sequenced on the Illumina HiSeq System as 87-base-pair reads. From the authors' description of their analysis: A later analysis counted approximately 74 million unique TCR beta chains across the 666 repertoires, and around 9.9 million of these chains were shared by at least two donors. To remove PCR and sequencing errors, raw reads were error-corrected and collapsed into unique sequences using a nearest-neighbor algorithm that merged closely related sequences. Alignment of CDR3 sequences to IMGT reference sequences was used to assign V, D and J gene segments. For a sequence to be retained, at least a six-nucleotide match to both a V gene segment and a J gene segment was required. A rearrangement was called productive if the CDR3 had no stop codons and remained in frame with V and J, and every other rearrangement was called non-productive. Following IMGT convention, CDR3 was defined as the stretch from the second conserved V-encoded cysteine to the conserved J-encoded phenylalanine. In an earlier analysis of more than 550 of the donors, sequences lacking an unambiguous match to a single V gene segment were excluded. An earlier analysis of 587 of the donors called V segments functional above 56.7% productive rearrangements and segregating when the between-donor standard deviation exceeded 5%. A statistical classification framework was built for diagnosing cytomegalovirus status from the catalog of TCR beta chain sequences. V and J gene assignment, in a later analysis, came from comparing TCR nucleotide sequences with IMGT/GENE-DB human TR gene sequences. A later analysis assigned CDR3 sequences and most-parsimonious VDJ recombination scenarios with the TCRdist pipeline. In a later analysis, each TCR beta chain was defined by its CDR3 amino acid sequence together with its V-gene family, and reads lacking a unique V-gene family were excluded. A later analysis removed 592 highly shared, low-generation-probability nucleotide sequences to deal with suspected cross-contamination and a sequencing artifact. In a later analysis, a clonal expansion index was calculated for each public chain from normalized within-repertoire ranks of inferred template counts. In a later analysis, generation probabilities were computed using a VDJ recombination model fitted to out-of-frame rearrangements, and the results were checked against IGoR. Hypergeometric tests were used in a later analysis to score TCR-TCR, TCR-HLA and TCR-CMV co-occurrence, with a repertoire-size bias correction applied to the TCR pairs. In a later analysis, false discovery rates were estimated by permuting HLA or CMV assignments 20 times. In a later analysis, co-occurring TCRs were grouped using DBSCAN, and TCRdist sequence similarity was added for clustering within HLA-allele-positive subsets. Repertoires with fewer than 30,000 or more than 120,000 public chains were left out of co-occurrence clustering, as were a few repertoires with anomalous nucleotide sharing. The table was pulled from immuneACCESS by TCRdb, which kept in-frame rearrangements only. Such tables lose some clones; where checked, under half of the loss comes from unresolved V genes, and the rest has no known cause. V, J and clone size reflect that table, while D and trimming were determined from the DNA. The sample table contains 98,000 or so clones; only one count was recorded for over 60% of them. Jointly, the top ten make up around 6.1% of the sample.

The cohort was made up of 666 healthy bone marrow donors. All cohort members were sampled while nominally healthy, although unrecorded immune exposures were likely present. The donor tested CMV seropositive and was one of the 289 seropositive cohort members. A peripheral blood sample was collected from each donor, and TCR beta sequencing was performed on peripheral blood mononuclear cells. The Qiagen DNeasy Blood Extraction Kit was used to extract genomic DNA from the blood cell samples. Concerning this clone: The specificity of this receptor is unknown. No much larger clone exists at a distance of one base, and base qualities are not known.

Here the chain combines TRBV6-5 and TRBJ1-2; TRBD1 fits 9 bases in the junction. The sample taken for sequencing was PBMCs. The source is a man aged 55 to 70 in good health and CMV-seropositive. The CDR3 protein sequence reads: CASRPTGGGGYTF. The nucleotide sequence is TGTGCCAGCAGACCTACAGGGGGCGGTGGCTACACCTTC.